This TCR beta chain comes out of a study of blood T cells in healthy people across ages. Study-wide results and caveats: No one knew whether donors had CMV, which possibly confounded expanded clonotype changes.

It was with a sample-barcoded 5' primer and a J-beta primer mix that a second PCR of about 7 to 12 cycles was run. Via MiXCR, TCRdb re-called the 5' RACE reads, giving one row per CDR3 protein. The sample has under 750,000 distinct CDR3 sequences; 40% to 55% are singletons. The CDR3 is made up of 13 amino acids. V dropped 3 bases and J dropped 11 bases, with 16 bases sitting between them. Per the germline V gene, CDR1 is MNHEY and CDR2 is SMNVEV (reference sequence). This clonotype was seen a handful of times. Antigen unknown. This chain connects TRBV27 to TRBJ2-5; D remains ambiguous. The sample taken for sequencing was blood. The TCR sequence derives from an older man in good health. CDR3 residues: CASSFGVELEQYF. The CDR3 DNA reads TGTGCCAGCAGTTTTGGAGTGGAGCTAGAGCAGTACTTC.